Below are 14 T cell receptor beta chains sequenced from a single sample in a study of blood T cell repertoires in COVID-19. The method was immunoSEQ multiplex PCR; TCRdb's version includes in-frame clones alone and lacks a portion of them. The top ten clones hold around 3.5% of a sample with approximately 140,000 clones, 80% to 90% of them seen once. Sample: peripheral blood. The receptors here all came from an older man with acute or convalescent COVID-19.

V usage is TRBV6-2 or TRBV6-3 and J usage is TRBJ2-2, with unresolved D. This CDR3 is built from 12 residues. V was pared by 6 bases and J by 4 bases, with 6 bases between. In germline, CDR1 is MNHEY, CDR2 SVGEGT. The chain's CDR3 is CASSLSTGELFF. The CDR3 DNA reads TGTGCCAGCAGCTTGAGCACCGGGGAGCTGTTTTTT.

The chain couples TRBV12-3 or TRBV12-4 to TRBJ1-1; D gene unclear. The V gene lost 3 bases and the J gene lost 5 bases, with 10 bases spanning the gap. The CDR3 spans 13 residues. This chain's CDR3 is CASSLRDGTEAFF. The CDR3 DNA reads TGTGCCAGCAGTTTGAGGGATGGGACTGAAGCTTTCTTT.

V usage is TRBV5-1 and J usage is TRBJ2-1, with 7 bases lining up with TRBD1. V trimming: 3 bases; J trimming: 6 bases; junction bases outside the gene matches: 9. This CDR3 has 15 amino acids. Germline V lookup: CDR1 SGHRS, CDR2 YFSETQ. The CDR3 nucleotides read TGCGCCAGCAGCTCCCGAGACAGGGAAAGCAATGAGCAGTTCTTC. Encoded protein: CASSSRDRESNEQFF.

The chain carries TRBV4-2 and TRBJ1-2; tentatively, D is TRBD1 (6 bases). V dropped 4 bases and J dropped 6 bases, with 18 bases sitting between them. The CDR3 extends over 15 amino acids. Germline CDR1 is LGHNA and CDR2 is YNFKEQ. The CDR3 spells CASSPRTGGLHGYTF. The CDR3 DNA reads TGTGCCAGCAGCCCCCGTACGGGGGGCCTACATGGCTACACCTTC.

This chain links TRBV18 with TRBJ1-5, with a possible D match to TRBD1 (6 bases). V lost 2 bases to trimming and J lost 9 bases, with 20 bases between them. In germline, CDR1 is KGHSH, CDR2 LQKENI. CDR3 length: 16 amino acids. The chain's CDR3 is CASSPNPNRDGRPQHF. The CDR3 DNA reads as TGTGCCAGCTCACCAAACCCCAACAGGGATGGTCGGCCCCAGCATTTT. Full variable domain (rest looked up from reference TRBV18 and TRBJ1-5): NAGVMQNPRHLVRRRGQEARLRCSPMKGHSHVYWYRQLPEEGLKFMVYLQKENIIDESGMPKERFSAEFPKEGPSILRIQQVVRGDSAAYFCASSPNPNRDGRPQHFGDGTRLSIL.

The genes are TRBV9 and TRBJ1-6, with 7 bases identical to TRBD1. The CDR3 runs to 15 residues. Germline trimming cut 4 bases from V and 5 bases from J; bases unmatched to any gene: 6. Germline values: CDR1 SGDLS, CDR2 YYNGEE. This CDR3 reads CASSQGGSNNSPLHF. The CDR3 DNA is TGTGCCAGCAGCCAAGGGGGCAGTAATAATTCACCCCTCCACTTT.

This chain uses TRBV5-1 with TRBJ1-1, with 12 bases matching TRBD1. Germline V lookup: CDR1 SGHRS, CDR2 YFSETQ. Trimming took 3 bases from V and 4 from J; bases not matched to a gene: 10. The CDR3 consists of 17 residues. This chain's CDR3 is CASSWGTGGAFITEAFF. The CDR3 nucleotides read TGCGCCAGCAGCTGGGGGACAGGGGGCGCGTTTATCACTGAAGCTTTCTTT.

The chain is built from TRBV28 and TRBJ1-5; 7 positions agree with TRBD1. Germline lookup yields CDR1 MDHEN and CDR2 SYDVKM. The V and J ends lost 7 bases and 0 bases, in that order; junction bases with no gene match: 3. CDR3 size: 14 residues. CDR3 residues: CASTDRVSNQPQHF. The CDR3 bases are TGTGCCAGCACCGACAGGGTTAGCAATCAGCCCCAGCATTTT.

The chain recombines TRBV18 with TRBJ2-4; tentative D call: TRBD1 (5 bases). The V gene lost 5 bases and the J gene lost 7 bases, with 18 bases spanning the gap. Germline CDR1 and CDR2: KGHSH and LQKENI. CDR3 length: 15 residues. CDR3 DNA: TGTGCCAGCTCAAACCCCCAGAAGGGGTGGAACATTCAGTACTTC. This gives the protein CASSNPQKGWNIQYF.

This sequence joins TRBV4-2 and TRBJ2-1; weak D call: TRBD2 (6 bases). CDR3 length: 14 residues. The germline gives CDR1 LGHNA, CDR2 YNFKEQ. V shed 4 bases and J shed 6 bases, with 13 bases lying between them. The CDR3 DNA reads TGTGCCAGCAGCCCCCCGGGACTCTTCAATGAGCAGTTCTTC. It is translated as CASSPPGLFNEQFF.

The V call is TRBV5-1, the J call TRBJ1-5; possibly TRBD1 for D (5 bases). The CDR3 is made up of 15 amino acids. V dropped 5 bases and J dropped 0 bases, with 12 bases sitting between them. CDR1 and CDR2 from the germline V gene are SGHRS and YFSETQ. The DNA for the CDR3 is TGCGCCAGCAGTCTGGGGGGGTATAGCAATCAGCCCCAGCATTTT. It translates to CASSLGGYSNQPQHF.

This chain uses TRBV27 with TRBJ2-3; 9 positions match TRBD2. V lost 5 bases and J lost 5; bases outside the gene matches: 8. CDR3 length: 15 residues. In germline, CDR1 is MNHEY, CDR2 SMNVEV (reference sequence). In DNA form, the CDR3 reads TGTGCCAGCAGTCAACTAGCGGGTGGGGGAGATACGCAGTATTTT. Its translation: CASSQLAGGGDTQYF.

This sequence joins TRBV20-1 and TRBJ2-3, with D hard to call. The V and J ends lost 3 bases and 0 bases respectively, with 13 bases between them. From germline, CDR1 is DFQATT and CDR2 SNEGSKA (reference sequence). This CDR3 is built from 15 residues. In DNA form, the CDR3 reads TGCAGTGCTAGTGAGGCGGTTGCTAGCACAGATACGCAGTATTTT. Protein product: CSASEAVASTDTQYF.

This chain joins TRBV28 and TRBJ2-7; D gene ambiguous. Germline CDR1 MDHEN, CDR2 SYDVKM. The CDR3 has 13 residues. The V end lost 1 base, the J end lost 13 bases, and 17 bases lay between the germline ends. The CDR3 DNA is TGTGCCAGCAGTTTATCCCTACCTGGGCGTTTATACTTC. Protein: CASSLSLPGRLYF.